This TCR beta chain was captured by sequencing in a study of beta chain features in type 1 diabetes. Study as a whole: Examination of sorted cells across all samples involved around 99 million cells.

General study findings and limits: Researchers reported that naive, central memory and Treg TCRB repertoires appeared more similar in patients than in healthy donors. In all four CD4+ subsets, TCRB CDR3 length was significantly, moderately reduced in type 1 diabetes.

Reverse transcription of all isolated RNA meant that expressed TCRB transcripts were sequenced. Clones were sequenced by immunoSEQ multiplex PCR, and TCRdb holds only the in-frame ones, with some missing. The data show approximately 600,000 clones, approximately 13% seen once. A word on this clone: Antigen unknown.

Germline V CDR1 and CDR2: MDHEN, SYDVKM. This CDR3 comprises 15 residues. Losses at the gene ends were 6 bases for V and 4 bases for J; bases not matched to a gene: 3. The specimen was naive CD4+ T cells from blood. The rearrangement uses TRBV28 and TRBJ2-2; TRBD2 aligns across 12 bases. The clonotype comes from a man younger than 45 with type 1 diabetes. The CDR3 sequence is CASSPGLAGTGELFF. The DNA of the CDR3 is TGTGCCAGCAGCCCGGGACTAGCGGGCACCGGGGAGCTGTTTTTT.